This TCR beta chain was retrieved from a study of T cells after yellow fever vaccination. TCRdb reprocessed the 5' RACE reads with MiXCR, giving one entry per CDR3 protein. The sample contains tens of thousands of distinct CDR3 sequences, about 7.3% of which appear only once. Looked up from germline, CDR1 is DFQATT and CDR2 is SNEGSKA (reference sequence). V dropped 0 bases and J dropped 0 bases, with 5 bases sitting between them. The CDR3 has 14 amino acids. The J gene is TRBJ1-4, the V gene TRBV20-1; D remains unclear. This receptor was taken from a man in his late teens or twenties who received the YFV17D yellow fever vaccine. The sequenced sample was CD8+ T cells sorted from PBMCs, obtained about 10 days after the first yellow fever vaccination. The CDR3 DNA is TGCAGTGCTAGAGATAGAGCAACTAATGAAAAACTGTTTTTT. As protein: CSARDRATNEKLFF.